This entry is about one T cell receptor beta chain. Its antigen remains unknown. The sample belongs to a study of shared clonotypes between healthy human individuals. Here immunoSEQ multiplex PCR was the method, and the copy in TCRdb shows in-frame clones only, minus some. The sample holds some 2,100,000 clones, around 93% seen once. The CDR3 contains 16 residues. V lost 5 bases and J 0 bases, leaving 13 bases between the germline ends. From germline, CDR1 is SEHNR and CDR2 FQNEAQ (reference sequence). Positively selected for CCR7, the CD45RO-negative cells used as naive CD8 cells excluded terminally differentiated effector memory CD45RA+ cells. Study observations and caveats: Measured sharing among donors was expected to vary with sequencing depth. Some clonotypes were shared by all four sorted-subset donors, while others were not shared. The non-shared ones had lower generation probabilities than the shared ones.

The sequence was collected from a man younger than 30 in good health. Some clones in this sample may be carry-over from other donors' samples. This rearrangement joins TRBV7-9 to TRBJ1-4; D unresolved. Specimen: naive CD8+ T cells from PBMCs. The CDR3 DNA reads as TGTGCCAGCAGCCGCCCCAACAGTGCAACTAATGAAAAACTGTTTTTT. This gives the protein CASSRPNSATNEKLFF.